These 8 T cell receptor beta chains were all obtained from the same sample, sequenced in a study of cytomegalovirus exposure and HLA in healthy donors. PCR was performed using 60 Vbeta and 13 Jbeta primers. Measured with immunoSEQ multiplex PCR; TCRdb has only the in-frame clones, and not every one. Here the sample spans 150,000 to 200,000 clones, roughly four fifths being singletons. Sequenced: PBMCs. Receptors originate from a woman aged 18-29 years in good health and CMV-seronegative.

The chain couples TRBV5-4 to TRBJ1-2, with D possibly matching TRBD1 (5 bases). The CDR3 is made up of 13 amino acids. The V gene lost 2 bases and the J gene lost 2 bases, with 7 bases spanning the gap. The germline gives CDR1 SGHNT, CDR2 YYREEE (reference sequence). The CDR3 nucleotides read TGTGCCAGCAGCTTTTCAGGGAACTATGGCTACACCTTC. Protein: CASSFSGNYGYTF.

This sequence joins TRBV27 and TRBJ2-7, with D tentatively TRBD2 (5 bases). Germline CDR1 reads MNHEY; CDR2 reads SMNVEV (reference sequence). CDR3 size: 14 residues. The ends were cut back, 6 bases at V and 3 bases at J, with 15 bases in the middle. This CDR3 is CASSRKPSFYEQYF. The CDR3 region has the DNA TGTGCCAGCAGCCGAAAACCTAGCTTCTACGAGCAGTACTTC.

This rearrangement joins TRBV28 to TRBJ1-5; TRBD1 matches at 7 bases. CDR1 MDHEN and CDR2 SYDVKM come from the germline V gene. Trimming took 5 bases from V and 2 from J; bases not matched to a gene: 9. This CDR3 comprises 16 residues. The chain's CDR3 is CASSPRGTVRNQPQHF. As DNA, the CDR3 is TGTGCCAGCAGTCCTCGAGGGACAGTCCGCAATCAGCCCCAGCATTTT.

This CDR3 is CASSLYRVDTEAFF. CDR3 bases: TGTGCCAGCAGCTTATACAGGGTCGACACTGAAGCTTTCTTT. J is TRBJ1-1 and V is TRBV6-1; the D gene is possibly TRBD1 (6 bases). The CDR3 covers 14 residues. V shed 6 bases and J shed 3 bases, with 14 bases lying between them. The germline V gene encodes CDR1 MNHNS and CDR2 SASEGT.

The rearrangement joins TRBV9 to TRBJ2-1, with 12 bases lining up with TRBD2. The CDR3 loop spans 17 amino acids. Germline-derived CDR1 and CDR2 are SGDLS and YYNGEE. Trimming took 4 bases from V and 0 from J; bases not matched to a gene: 5. The CDR3 DNA is TGTGCCAGCAGCCCTCCTAGCGGGGGGGACTCCTACAATGAGCAGTTCTTC. Encoded protein: CASSPPSGGDSYNEQFF.

This clone was detected only a few times. This sequence joins TRBV29-1 and TRBJ2-5; perhaps TRBD1 as D (6 bases). Deletions cut 0 bases from V and 5 bases from J, with 13 bases between. Germline V gives CDR1 SQVTM, CDR2 ANQGSEA. CDR3 length: 14 residues. The CDR3 DNA is TGCAGCGTTGAAGATCGCAGGGGAGCGGAGACCCAGTACTTC. Amino acid sequence: CSVEDRRGAETQYF.

V is TRBV19 and J is TRBJ2-3; 11 nucleotides match TRBD2. Germline CDR1 and CDR2: LNHDA and SQIVND (reference sequence). The CDR3 loop spans 15 amino acids. The junction had 6 bases not matched to a gene; V was cut back by 5 bases and J by 5 bases. CDR3 in DNA: TGTGCCAGTAGTCTACAGGGACTAGCGGAAGATACGCAGTATTTT. The encoded protein is CASSLQGLAEDTQYF.

The chain carries TRBV5-8 and TRBJ2-7; TRBD2 matches at 8 bases. This CDR3 region has 16 residues. V dropped 4 bases and J dropped 3; count of bases not matched to a gene: 12. From germline, CDR1 is SGHTS and CDR2 YDEGEE. CDR3 in amino acids: CASSGGGFRAYYEQYF. CDR3 nucleotides: TGTGCCAGCAGCGGCGGGGGGTTCAGGGCTTACTACGAGCAGTACTTC.